This passage covers 22 T cell receptor beta chains from one sample sequenced in a study of shared clonotypes between healthy human individuals. CD8 cells classed as naive were CD45RO-negative and positively selected for CCR7, excluding terminally differentiated effector memory CD45RA+ cells. Sequencing was performed with immunoSEQ multiplex PCR; in TCRdb, only in-frame clones are kept and a portion is missing. There are some 2,100,000 clones in the sample; more than 85% occur only once, and over 1.5% lies in the top ten. The sample consisted of naive CD8+ T cells from PBMCs. These TCRs come from a man between 18 and 35 years old in good health. Some clones in this sample may be carry-over from other donors' samples.

The chain employs TRBV7-6 and TRBJ2-7; TRBD2 agrees at 10 bases. The CDR3 consists of 15 residues. The trim removed 4 bases at V and 1 base at J, leaving 4 bases unmatched. Germline values: CDR1 SGHVS, CDR2 FNYEAQ. The CDR3 nucleotides read TGTGCCAGCAGCTGGGCTAGCGGGGGATCCTACGAGCAGTACTTC. Its translation: CASSWASGGSYEQYF.

This chain connects TRBV29-1 to TRBJ2-7; no definite D call. The CDR3 contains 13 residues. V lost 7 bases, J lost 1 base, and 14 bases lay in between. CDR1 SQVTM and CDR2 ANQGSEA come from the germline V gene. The CDR3 bases are TGCAGCGCCACAAGTCCCGATTCCTACGAGCAGTACTTC. Residues: CSATSPDSYEQYF.

The V gene is TRBV4-1, the J gene TRBJ1-3; D is unresolved. Trimming pared 4 bases from V and 2 bases from J, leaving 21 bases between. Germline CDR1 reads MGHRA; CDR2 reads YSYEKL. This CDR3 spans 18 amino acids. The CDR3 DNA follows: TGCGCCAGCAGCCCCACAGCGGCATACCTGACCGCTGGAAACACCATATATTTT. Residues: CASSPTAAYLTAGNTIYF.

V and J are TRBV5-8 and TRBJ2-2; TRBD1 agrees at 8 bases. J gave up 7 bases and V 0 bases, and 11 bases lay outside the gene matches. The CDR3 length is 17 residues. Germline V gene sequence: CDR1 SGHTS, CDR2 YDEGEE. The CDR3, as DNA: TGTGCCAGCAGCTTGGTATCCCGGACAGGGCAGATCGGGGAGCTGTTTTTT. Encoded protein: CASSLVSRTGQIGELFF.

The CDR3 sequence is CASRSTEAFF. In DNA form, the CDR3 reads TGTGCCAGCAGGAGCACTGAAGCTTTCTTT. The chain carries TRBV6-5 and TRBJ1-1; D not certain. Germline CDR1 reads MNHEY; CDR2 reads SVGAGI. The CDR3 extends over 10 amino acids. Trimming left V 6 bases short and J 4 bases short, with 3 bases between.

A single count supports this clone. The chain has TRBV27 and TRBJ2-7, with D possibly matching TRBD1 (6 bases). Germline assignment: CDR1 MNHEY and CDR2 SMNVEV (reference sequence). The CDR3 sequence is 18 residues long. Trimming took 6 bases from V and 2 from J, leaving 26 bases between them. Here the CDR3 DNA reads TGTGCCAGCAGCCCCGAGCCGCACAGGGACCCCCGGGCCTACGAGCAGTACTTC. It is translated as CASSPEPHRDPRAYEQYF.

The V gene is TRBV19, the J gene TRBJ1-2; D might be TRBD1 (5 bases). The CDR3 is 14 amino acids. CDR1 is LNHDA and CDR2 is SQIVND in the germline V gene (reference sequence). V lost 5 bases and J 5 bases, leaving 15 bases between the germline ends. CDR3 loop: CASSPDRSYYGYTF. CDR3 DNA: TGTGCCAGTAGTCCTGACAGAAGCTATTATGGCTACACCTTC.

About this clone itself: Other DNA sequences in this sample translate to the same CDR3. CDR3: CASSESGLNYGYTF. The CDR3 DNA is TGCGCCAGCAGTGAATCAGGGCTTAACTATGGCTACACCTTC. The chain joins TRBV10-2 to TRBJ1-2; a weak D match, TRBD1 (5 bases). CDR1 and CDR2 (germline): WSHSY, SAAADI. V was cut by 3 bases and J by 1 base, with 9 bases left in between. This CDR3 contains 14 residues.

The gene calls are TRBV7-3 and TRBJ2-7; a possible D gene is TRBD2 (5 bases). CDR1 and CDR2 from the germline V gene are SGHTA and FQGTGA. This CDR3 spans 18 amino acids. The germline V and J ends were trimmed by 5 bases and 5 bases, with 28 bases remaining between them. The CDR3, as DNA: TGTGCCAGCAGCGCAGGCCCCTCCGTACGGGGTTTCGTCGACGAGCAGTACTTC. As protein: CASSAGPSVRGFVDEQYF.

The V call is TRBV29-1, the J call TRBJ2-7; the D gene is possibly TRBD2 (5 bases). Per the germline V gene, CDR1 is SQVTM and CDR2 is ANQGSEA. Trimming left V 5 bases short and J 6 bases short, with 11 bases between. The CDR3 has 11 residues. The CDR3 spells CSVPFGSEQYF. CDR3 nucleotide sequence: TGCAGCGTTCCTTTTGGGAGCGAGCAGTACTTC.

The CDR3, as DNA: TGTGCCAGCCGAAGGTTTAGGGCCACTGAAGCTTTCTTT. Translated, it gives CASRRFRATEAFF. The chain uses TRBV28 and TRBJ1-1, with D unresolved. Germline CDR1 and CDR2: MDHEN and SYDVKM. The CDR3 sequence is 13 residues long. Between the trimmed V and J ends, which lost 8 bases and 4 bases, there was a span of 14 bases.

J is TRBJ2-1 and V is TRBV28; TRBD1 matches 10 bases. V lost 3 bases and J lost 7; bases outside the gene matches: 3. CDR1 and CDR2 from the germline V gene are MDHEN and SYDVKM. This CDR3 comprises 14 residues. The CDR3 loop reads CASSFPGQGNEQFF. In DNA, the CDR3 is TGTGCCAGCAGTTTCCCGGGACAGGGGAATGAGCAGTTCTTC.

The chain joins TRBV19 to TRBJ2-3; D is possibly TRBD2 (6 bases). Looked up from germline, CDR1 is LNHDA and CDR2 is SQIVND (reference sequence). This CDR3 spans 14 amino acids. The V gene lost 3 bases and the J gene lost 4 bases, with 11 bases spanning the gap. Written as DNA, the CDR3 is TGTGCCAGTAGTATCTTGGGGGACTCAGATACGCAGTATTTT. It codes for CASSILGDSDTQYF.

This chain connects TRBV19 to TRBJ2-1; perhaps TRBD2 as D (6 bases). The CDR3 spans 15 residues. V was cut by 3 bases and J by 2 bases, with 11 bases left in between. From germline, CDR1 is LNHDA and CDR2 SQIVND (reference sequence). CDR3: CASSMGTATYNEQFF. CDR3 coding DNA: TGTGCCAGTAGTATGGGGACTGCGACCTACAATGAGCAGTTCTTC.

CDR3 bases: TGCGCCAGCAGCTTGGGTGGCTTTGCGAATGAGCAGTTCTTC. Protein product: CASSLGGFANEQFF. V is TRBV5-1 and J is TRBJ2-1, with unresolved D. The CDR3 length is 14 residues. Germline-derived CDR1 and CDR2 are SGHRS and YFSETQ. Between the trimmed V and J ends, which lost 0 bases and 7 bases, there was a span of 11 bases. The whole variable domain, filled in from reference TRBV5-1 and TRBJ2-1, reads KAGVTQTPRYLIKTRGQQVTLSCSPISGHRSVSWYQQTPGQGLQFLFEYFSETQRNKGNFPGRFSGRQFSNSRSEMNVSTLELGDSALYLCASSLGGFANEQFFGPGTRLTVL.

The rearrangement links TRBV29-1 to TRBJ2-7; D is possibly TRBD2 (5 bases). V lost 3 bases and J 4 bases, leaving 10 bases between the germline ends. From germline, CDR1 is SQVTM and CDR2 ANQGSEA. The length of the CDR3 is 12 residues. CDR3 amino acids: CSVEVDLYEQYF. Here the CDR3 DNA reads TGCAGCGTTGAGGTGGACTTATACGAGCAGTACTTC.

CDR3 protein: CSVEDVNRDGTGELFF. CDR3 nucleotide sequence: TGCAGCGTTGAGGATGTAAACCGGGACGGCACCGGGGAGCTGTTTTTT. The chain is built from TRBV29-1 and TRBJ2-2; perhaps D is TRBD1 or TRBD2 (5 bases each). The CDR3 totals 16 residues. V was clipped by 3 bases and J by 4 bases, with 18 bases between them. Germline V lookup: CDR1 SQVTM, CDR2 ANQGSEA.

CDR3 in amino acids: CASSGAGPVSYEQYF. The CDR3 DNA follows: TGTGCCAGCAGTGGGGCAGGGCCCGTCTCCTACGAGCAGTACTTC. The genes are TRBV28 and TRBJ2-7, with a possible D match to TRBD1 (5 bases). The CDR3 consists of 15 residues. Germline V lookup: CDR1 MDHEN, CDR2 SYDVKM. Deletions cut 5 bases from V and 0 bases from J, with 14 bases between.

The chain joins TRBV7-9 to TRBJ2-7; D ambiguous. CDR3 length: 14 residues. Germline CDR1 reads SEHNR; CDR2 reads FQNEAQ (reference sequence). Trimming took off 5 bases at V and 3 bases at J, with 14 bases between the two ends. CDR3 nucleotide sequence: TGTGCCAGCAGCCCCGGCGGCGGAAACTACGAGCAGTACTTC. Amino acids: CASSPGGGNYEQYF.

This clone turned up a few times. The chain employs TRBV4-3 and TRBJ2-1, with no clear D. Germline CDR1 and CDR2: LGHNA and YSLEER. Deletions cut 1 base from V and 7 bases from J, with 11 bases between. The CDR3 has 14 amino acids. This chain's CDR3 is CASSQGILGNEQFF. As DNA, the CDR3 is TGCGCCAGCAGCCAAGGAATACTGGGAAATGAGCAGTTCTTC.

The rearrangement uses TRBV19 and TRBJ2-7; D perhaps matches TRBD1 (5 bases). CDR3 length: 15 amino acids. Trimming left V 5 bases short and J 0 bases short, with 14 bases between. Germline loops: CDR1 LNHDA, CDR2 SQIVND (reference sequence). The CDR3 spells CASSLWTLSSYEQYF. CDR3 bases: TGTGCCAGTAGTCTCTGGACACTTAGCTCCTACGAGCAGTACTTC.

This chain links TRBV4-1 with TRBJ1-1; 7 positions agree with TRBD1. Trimming cost V 1 base and J 6 bases; bases outside gene matches: 11. Germline V CDR1 and CDR2: MGHRA, YSYEKL. The CDR3 covers 16 residues. CDR3 loop: CASSQARKTGLSEAFF. In nucleotides, the CDR3 is TGCGCCAGCAGCCAAGCTCGAAAGACAGGGCTTTCTGAAGCTTTCTTT.